Listed below are T cell receptor beta chains from one sample, sequenced in a study of blood T cell repertoires in COVID-19. Repertoires were generated with immunoSEQ multiplex PCR, while TCRdb's copy carries only in-frame clones and drops some. The table shows about 27,000 clones, with over 75% occurring only once. What was sequenced was peripheral blood. The receptors were gathered from a human donor with active COVID-19. The donor label of this sample is uncertain. The conserved cysteine and the conserved F or W are not part of the CDR3 here.

TRBV7-2,ASSVAGGGYEQY
TRBV7-9,ASSLVSGPNEQF
TRBV9,ASSAPGFTDTQY
TRBV30,AWHAGWYTGELF
TRBV29-1,SVETGANEKLF
TRBV6-2/TRBV6-3,ASSPSGSVAYEQY
TRBV15,ATSRLWAGGQETQY
TRBV4-2,ASSPGSVHYEQY
TRBV5-1,ASSLEGQGGRTGELF
TRBV5-5,ASSPMDRGRACHKVGELF